A selection of T cell receptor beta chains follows, all from one sample in a study of regulatory T cells in long-lasting Graves disease. TCRdb reprocessed the multiplex PCR reads via MiXCR and lists one record per CDR3 protein. The table records a few hundred thousand distinct CDR3 sequences, around 16% of them present only once. The sample was also reused in another study, on T cells in Graves' hyperthyroidism and ophthalmopathy.

Sequenced material: peripheral blood mononuclear cells (PBMCs), taken at new diagnosis, from a patient treated with antithyroid drugs. These receptors originate from a woman in her late teens or twenties with Graves disease. CDR3s include the opening cysteine and the closing phenylalanine or tryptophan. A D gene is named only where the DNA matches it firmly. The size field is filled for only some rows; it gives once, few, many or a size class.

d_call,clone_size,v_call,j_call,cdr3_nt,cdr3_aa
-,many,TRBV28,TRBJ2-6,TGTGCCAGCAACTCCCACAGGGGGGCCAACGTCCTGACTTTC,CASNSHRGANVLTF
-,many,TRBV29-1,TRBJ1-1,TGCAGCGTTGAAAGACGTTTGAACACTGAAGCTTTCTTT,CSVERRLNTEAFF
TRBD2,-,TRBV18,TRBJ2-1,TGTGCCAGCTCACTGGGACTAGCGGAAGAGCAGTTCTTC,CASSLGLAEEQFF
-,few,TRBV6-1,TRBJ1-2,TGTGCCAGCGCTCAACGAGGCTACACCTTC,CASAQRGYTF
TRBD2,many,TRBV4-1,TRBJ2-7,TGCGCCAGCAGCCAGACTAGCGGGCTCTACGAGCAGTACTTC,CASSQTSGLYEQYF
TRBD2,many,TRBV5-1,TRBJ2-4,TGCGCCAGCAGCTTGGCAGCGGGAGAGGACATTCAGTACTTC,CASSLAAGEDIQYF
-,many,TRBV2,TRBJ2-7,TGTGCCAGCGGTACAAGATACGAGCAGTACTTC,CASGTRYEQYF
TRBD2,many,TRBV20-1,TRBJ2-1,TGCAGTGCTAGAGGTGGTAGCGGGAGGGCCAATGAGCAGTTCTTC,CSARGGSGRANEQFF
TRBD2,-,TRBV6-1,TRBJ2-3,TGTGCCAGCCGACCCCCCCCGGGACTAGCGGGATTTTTGGCAGATACGCAGTATTTT,CASRPPPGLAGFLADTQYF
-,-,TRBV9,TRBJ2-7,TGTGCCAGCAGCGCCAGGGACGCCCCGCGCTTGGAGCAGTACTTC,CASSARDAPRLEQYF
TRBD1,many,TRBV15,TRBJ2-5,TGTGCCACCAGCAGGACTCGGGACAGCCAAGAGACCCAGTACTTC,CATSRTRDSQETQYF
TRBD1,-,TRBV5-6,TRBJ2-1,TGTGCCAGCAGCCGCCAAACAGGGGGCAGGAGGAAGTTCTATGAGCAGTTCTTC,CASSRQTGGRRKFYEQFF
-,many,TRBV7-9,TRBJ2-7,TGTGCCAGCAGCTTCTCTTGGACGTACGGGGAGCAGTACTTC,CASSFSWTYGEQYF
TRBD1,many,TRBV7-9,TRBJ1-3,TGTGCCAGCGCAGGGGACAGGGGGCCTGGAAACACCATATATTTT,CASAGDRGPGNTIYF
-,many,TRBV2,TRBJ2-2,TGTGCCAGCAGTGAAGCGCTTGGCCGCCAGGAGGACACCGGGGAGCTGTTTTTT,CASSEALGRQEDTGELFF
TRBD1,many,TRBV3-1,TRBJ2-2,TGTGCCAGCAGATACGGGACAGGGGTAACCGGGGAGCTGTTTTTT,CASRYGTGVTGELFF
TRBD2,-,TRBV6-1,TRBJ2-5,TGTGCCAGCAGTGAAAGCACTAGCGGCGGCAAGCAGTTC,CASSESTSGGKQF
-,few,TRBV5-6,TRBJ1-6,TGTGCCAGCAGCTTGATAATGGGTTGGAATTCACCCCTCCACTTT,CASSLIMGWNSPLHF
-,many,TRBV7-9,TRBJ2-5,TGTGCCAGCAGCTTAGCAGGGCGAGCTAGCTCGGGGGAGACCCAGTACTTC,CASSLAGRASSGETQYF
TRBD2,-,TRBV3-1,TRBJ2-3,TGTGCCAGCAGCCCCTGGGGTAGCGGGGGCCCTAGCACAGATACGCAGTATTTT,CASSPWGSGGPSTDTQYF
TRBD2,few,TRBV7-2,TRBJ2-3,TGTGCCAGCAGCTTAGTTGGCGGGGGTCGGATTAGGCGTACAGATACGCAGTATTTT,CASSLVGGGRIRRTDTQYF
-,-,TRBV28,TRBJ2-1,TGTGCAGCGGTGGGATACAATGAGCAGTTCTTC,CAAVGYNEQFF
-,many,TRBV4-2,TRBJ2-4,TGTGCCAGCAGCCAAGACACGGTGGATCGAGGAAACATTCAGTACTTC,CASSQDTVDRGNIQYF